This is a list of T cell receptor beta chains from one sample in a study of blood T cell repertoires in COVID-19. Repertoires were generated with immunoSEQ multiplex PCR, while TCRdb's copy carries only in-frame clones and drops some. The table records some 200,000 clones, 82% of them present only once. The sequencing input was peripheral blood. The receptors stem from a woman in her 70s with COVID-19, enrolled during active disease. Both conserved end residues are part of each CDR3. Each record gives: J gene, clone size, V gene, D gene, CDR3 DNA, CDR3 protein. A D gene is named only where the DNA matches it firmly. Expanded clones get a size class; other rows say once, few or many, or leave the size out.

>TRBJ1-2|-|TRBV5-1|TRBD1
TGCGCCAGCACCCTGACAGGGAGTGGCTACACCTTC
CASTLTGSGYTF
>TRBJ2-1|-|TRBV7-9|-
TGTGCCAGCAGCCCTACGCAGGGGTACTACAATGAGCAGTTCTTC
CASSPTQGYYNEQFF
>TRBJ2-5|few|TRBV6-2/TRBV6-3|TRBD2
TGTGCCAGCAGTTCGGGACTAGCGGGAGGTGGGGAGACCCAGTACTTC
CASSSGLAGGGETQYF
>TRBJ2-5|-|TRBV7-9|TRBD2
TGTGCCAGCAGCTTAGTTGCGGGAGGGCCTGGGGAGACCCAGTACTTC
CASSLVAGGPGETQYF
>TRBJ1-6|-|TRBV27|-
TGTGCCAGCAGTATCCACCCCGGCGGTTCACCCCTCCACTTT
CASSIHPGGSPLHF
>TRBJ2-7|-|TRBV14|-
TGTGCCAGCAGCCAAGTTGACACAGCAGACTACGAGCAGTACTTC
CASSQVDTADYEQYF
>TRBJ1-3|-|TRBV18|-
TGTGCCAGCTCACCACCATCCGACAGAAACACCATATATTTT
CASSPPSDRNTIYF
>TRBJ2-4|-|TRBV6-5|-
TGTGCCACCAGGGTGGCCTTCGCCAAAAACATTCAGTACTTC
CATRVAFAKNIQYF
>TRBJ2-6|-|TRBV18|TRBD1
TGTGCCAGCTCAGAGGACAGGCTGGCCAACGTCCTGACTTTC
CASSEDRLANVLTF
>TRBJ1-1|once|TRBV7-9|TRBD1
TGTGCCAGCAGCTTAGCGAGGGGGCCCACTGAAGCTTTCTTT
CASSLARGPTEAFF
>TRBJ2-7|-|TRBV27|TRBD1
TGTGCCAGCAGTCCCCACAGGGGCACCTACGAGCAGTACTTC
CASSPHRGTYEQYF
>TRBJ1-1|-|TRBV27|-
TGTGCCAGCAGTTTATTACAGGGATTAAGGAACACTGAAGCTTTCTTT
CASSLLQGLRNTEAFF
>TRBJ1-2|few|TRBV3-1/TRBV3-2|-
TGTGCCAGCAGCCACCAGGGGAGAGATGGCTACACCTTC
CASSHQGRDGYTF
>TRBJ2-2|-|TRBV27|TRBD2
TGTGCCAGCCAAGTGGGAATGGCGACTAGCGGGCAAAGGCGGAACACCGGGGAGCTGTTTTTT
CASQVGMATSGQRRNTGELFF
>TRBJ1-1|-|TRBV14|-
TGTGCCAGCAGCCCCTTAGCGACACGACGGGGAAACACTGAAGCTTTCTTT
CASSPLATRRGNTEAFF
>TRBJ1-5|-|TRBV7-8|-
TGTGCCAGCAGCCCCGGGAAGTCTGGGCCCCAGCATTTT
CASSPGKSGPQHF
>TRBJ2-3|-|TRBV6-2/TRBV6-3|-
TGTGCCAGCAGTTACCTGCTGAGCGGGTTCCTCAGCACAGATACGCAGTATTTT
CASSYLLSGFLSTDTQYF
>TRBJ2-5|-|TRBV14|-
TGTGCCAGCAGCTCAGCTGACGGGGCAGGGGGGTACGTACGCCGGAGGGAGACCCAGTACTTC
CASSSADGAGGYVRRRETQYF
>TRBJ1-6|-|TRBV4-3|-
TGCGCCAGCAGCCAAGACGGGGGAGGCTCCTATAATTCACCCCTCCACTTT
CASSQDGGGSYNSPLHF
>TRBJ1-1|-|TRBV27|-
TGTGCCAGCTCCTGGGGGGGCAAGGGAACTGAAGCTTTCTTT
CASSWGGKGTEAFF
>TRBJ1-6|-|TRBV5-8|-
TGTGCCAGCAGCTCGGGGCAGGGGACCTATAATTCACCCCTCCACTTT
CASSSGQGTYNSPLHF
>TRBJ1-1|-|TRBV7-9|-
TGTGCCAGCAGCTATACGGGGGTTGGCATCACTGAAGCTTTCTTT
CASSYTGVGITEAFF
>TRBJ1-2|-|TRBV18|-
TGTGCCAGCTCACCCCGGGGTACGGCCTATGGCTACACCTTC
CASSPRGTAYGYTF
>TRBJ2-1|-|TRBV20-1|TRBD1
TGCAGTGCAGGGACAGTTAATGAGCAGTTCTTC
CSAGTVNEQFF
>TRBJ1-5|-|TRBV12-3/TRBV12-4|-
TGTGCCATCTCAGAGGGCAATCAGCCCCAGCATTTT
CAISEGNQPQHF
>TRBJ1-2|-|TRBV19|-
TGTGCCAGTAGTGGGCGGGGGGCGTTTGGCTACACCTTC
CASSGRGAFGYTF
>TRBJ2-7|once|TRBV28|TRBD2
TGTGCCAGCAGTCTCGGGGGGTCGACGTCCTACGAGCAGTACTTC
CASSLGGSTSYEQYF
>TRBJ1-2|-|TRBV19|TRBD1
TGTGCCAGTAGTATTACCCGGACAGTGGGAAGGGGGCACTATGGCTACACCTTC
CASSITRTVGRGHYGYTF
>TRBJ1-5|-|TRBV2|-
TGTGCCAGCATGGGGGGAGATCAGCCCCAGCATTTT
CASMGGDQPQHF
>TRBJ1-5|-|TRBV28|TRBD1
TGTGCCAGCAGTCGGGACAGGGAGAATCAGCCCCAGCATTTT
CASSRDRENQPQHF
>TRBJ1-4|once|TRBV29-1|TRBD1
TGCAGCGTTGGAGGGGGCGCAGGGGAAAAACTGTTTTTT
CSVGGGAGEKLFF
>TRBJ2-3|-|TRBV19|-
TGTGCCAGTACCTCTCGGGGTAGAAGCACAGATACGCAGTATTTT
CASTSRGRSTDTQYF
>TRBJ2-7|-|TRBV18|-
TGTGCCAGCTCACCCGGCGGGAACTACGAGCAGTACTTC
CASSPGGNYEQYF
>TRBJ1-6|-|TRBV7-2|-
TGTGCCAGCAGTACTGACAGGAATTCACCCCTCCACTTT
CASSTDRNSPLHF
>TRBJ1-4|-|TRBV5-6|TRBD1
TGTGCCAGCAGCTTCACAGGGGGCGCGGGATCCAGAGAAAAACTGTTTTTT
CASSFTGGAGSREKLFF
>TRBJ2-2|-|TRBV9|TRBD2
TGTGCCAGCAGCCCCCGGGGAGGACTAGCGGGTACCGGGGAGCTGTTTTTT
CASSPRGGLAGTGELFF
>TRBJ1-3|-|TRBV5-4|-
TGTGCCAGCAGCACCACCACCCCGCCGGTCGCCATATATTTT
CASSTTTPPVAIYF
>TRBJ1-1|-|TRBV6-1|-
TGTGCCAGCAGTGAAGAAGACACGGCTTTCTTT
CASSEEDTAFF
>TRBJ1-2|-|TRBV9|TRBD1
TGTGCCAGCAGCGTAGTACCTCTGAGACAGGGTAGCTATGGCTACACCTTC
CASSVVPLRQGSYGYTF
>TRBJ1-2|-|TRBV2|-
TGTGCCAGCAGTGAAAGTAGGGTCAGGGGTGGCTACACCTTC
CASSESRVRGGYTF
>TRBJ2-3|-|TRBV5-4|TRBD2
TGTGCCAGCAACTTAGCGGGAGGATTTAATACAGATACGCAGTATTTT
CASNLAGGFNTDTQYF
>TRBJ2-7|-|TRBV4-2|TRBD2
TGTGCCAGCAGCCAAGTCTTGACAGCCCCTCGGACTAGCGAGCAGTACTTC
CASSQVLTAPRTSEQYF
>TRBJ1-5|-|TRBV28|-
TGTGCCACGTGGGGGGGGCTGGGGGGGTATCAGCCCCAGCATTTT
CATWGGLGGYQPQHF
>TRBJ1-2|-|TRBV6-2/TRBV6-3|-
TGTGCCAGCAGTTACCCCCCCGGACAGAGCTACACCTTC
CASSYPPGQSYTF
>TRBJ2-2|-|TRBV7-9|-
TGTGCCAGCAGCTTAATTAATTCCGGCGGGGAGCTGTTTTTT
CASSLINSGGELFF
>TRBJ1-2|-|TRBV7-9|-
TGTGCCAGCAGCTTAGTGGGGCGCGGCTACACCTTC
CASSLVGRGYTF
>TRBJ2-1|-|TRBV5-6|TRBD2
TGTGCCAGCAGCTCTCTACTAGCGGGAGGGAAAGATGAGCAGTTCTTC
CASSSLLAGGKDEQFF
>TRBJ1-2|-|TRBV21-1|-
TGTGCCGCGCCTTTTAGGGGGCAGTTCTATGGCTACACCTTC
CAAPFRGQFYGYTF
>TRBJ2-7|-|TRBV15|-
TGTGCCACCAGCAGAGATAGGCGGGACGAGCAGTACTTC
CATSRDRRDEQYF
>TRBJ1-1|once|TRBV4-3|-
TGCGCCAGCAGCCAAGCCTCTTGGCAGAACACTGAAGCTTTCTTT
CASSQASWQNTEAFF
>TRBJ1-1|-|TRBV10-1|-
TGCGCCAGCAGCACCTCACCCACGGGAACCACTGAAGCTTTCTTT
CASSTSPTGTTEAFF
>TRBJ2-5|-|TRBV5-1|TRBD1
TGCGCCAGCAGCTTCGACAGGGGAGAAGAGACCCAGTACTTC
CASSFDRGEETQYF
>TRBJ2-2|-|TRBV19|TRBD2
TGTGCCAGTAGTATTGAGGGAGGGCCCACCGGGGAGCTGTTTTTT
CASSIEGGPTGELFF
>TRBJ2-3|few|TRBV7-8|-
TGTGCCAGCAGCGGACAGAGGACAGATACGCAGTATTTT
CASSGQRTDTQYF
>TRBJ2-4|once|TRBV27|-
TGTGCCAGCCGGTCTTCTAGCGTCGGAAACATTCAGTACTTC
CASRSSSVGNIQYF
>TRBJ2-5|few|TRBV5-1|TRBD1
TGCGCCAGCAGCCTACAATTGGGACAGCTCCAAGAGACCCAGTACTTC
CASSLQLGQLQETQYF
>TRBJ2-5|-|TRBV7-8|-
TGTGCCAGCAGCTTAGGCCCTAGGCCCGGGACTCGCGTTTCCCAAGAGACCCAGTACTTC
CASSLGPRPGTRVSQETQYF
>TRBJ2-7|-|TRBV7-2|-
TGTGCCAGCAGCCGATCGGGCTCCTACGAGCAGTACTTC
CASSRSGSYEQYF
>TRBJ2-2|few|TRBV5-1|TRBD1
TGCGCCAGCAGCTCCTACCCGCCGTCAGACAGGGGCACCGGGGAGCTGTTTTTT
CASSSYPPSDRGTGELFF